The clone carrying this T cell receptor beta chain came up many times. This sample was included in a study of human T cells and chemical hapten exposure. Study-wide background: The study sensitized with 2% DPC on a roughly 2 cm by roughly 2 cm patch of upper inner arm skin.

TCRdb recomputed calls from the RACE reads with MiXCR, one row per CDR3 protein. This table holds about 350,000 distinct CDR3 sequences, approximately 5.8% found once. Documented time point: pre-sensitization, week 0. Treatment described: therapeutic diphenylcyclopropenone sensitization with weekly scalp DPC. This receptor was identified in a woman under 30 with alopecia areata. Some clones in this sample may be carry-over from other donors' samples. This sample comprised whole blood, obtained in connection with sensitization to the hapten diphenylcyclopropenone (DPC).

In DNA form, the CDR3 reads TGTGCCAGCGCAAGGGCCACCGGGGAGCTGTTTTTT. Translation: CASARATGELFF. The chain joins TRBV2 to TRBJ2-2; D remains ambiguous. V dropped 8 bases and J dropped 4 bases, with 8 bases sitting between them. The CDR3 sequence is 12 residues long. The germline V gene encodes CDR1 SNHLY and CDR2 FYNNEI.